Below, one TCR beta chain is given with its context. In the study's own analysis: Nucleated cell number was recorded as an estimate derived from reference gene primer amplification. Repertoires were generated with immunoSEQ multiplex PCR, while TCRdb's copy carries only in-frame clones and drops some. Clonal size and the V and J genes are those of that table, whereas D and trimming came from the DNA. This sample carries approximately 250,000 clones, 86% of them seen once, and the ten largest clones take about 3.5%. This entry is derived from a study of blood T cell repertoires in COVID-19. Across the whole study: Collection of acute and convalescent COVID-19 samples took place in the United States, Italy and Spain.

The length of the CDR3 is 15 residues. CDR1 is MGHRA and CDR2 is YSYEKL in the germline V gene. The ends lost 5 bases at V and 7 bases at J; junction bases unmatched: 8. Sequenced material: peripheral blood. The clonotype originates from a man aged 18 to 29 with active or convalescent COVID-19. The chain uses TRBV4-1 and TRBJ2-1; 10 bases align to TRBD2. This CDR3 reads CASSIGSGGGNEQFF. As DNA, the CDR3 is TGCGCCAGCAGCATCGGCAGCGGGGGGGGGAATGAGCAGTTCTTC.